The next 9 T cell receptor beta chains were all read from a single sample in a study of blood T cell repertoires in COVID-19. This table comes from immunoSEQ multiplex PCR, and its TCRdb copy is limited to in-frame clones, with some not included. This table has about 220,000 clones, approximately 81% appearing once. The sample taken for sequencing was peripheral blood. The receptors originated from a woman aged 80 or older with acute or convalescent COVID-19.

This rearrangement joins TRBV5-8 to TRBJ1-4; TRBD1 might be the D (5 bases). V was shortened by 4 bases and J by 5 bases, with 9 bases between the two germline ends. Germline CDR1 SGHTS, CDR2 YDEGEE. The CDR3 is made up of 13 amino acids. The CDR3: CASSPRTNEKLFF. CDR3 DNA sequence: TGTGCCAGCAGCCCCCGGACAAATGAAAAACTGTTTTTT.

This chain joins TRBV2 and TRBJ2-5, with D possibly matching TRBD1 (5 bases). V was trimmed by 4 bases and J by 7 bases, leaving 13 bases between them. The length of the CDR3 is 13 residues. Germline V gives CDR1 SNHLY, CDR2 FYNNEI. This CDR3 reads CASSGQGPRTQYF. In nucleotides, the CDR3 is TGTGCCAGCAGTGGTCAGGGCCCCAGGACCCAGTACTTC.

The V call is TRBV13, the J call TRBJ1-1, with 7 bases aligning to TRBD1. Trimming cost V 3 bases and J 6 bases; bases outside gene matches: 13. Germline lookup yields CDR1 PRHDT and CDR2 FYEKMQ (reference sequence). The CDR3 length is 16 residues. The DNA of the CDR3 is TGTGCCAGCAGCTTGCGACAGGGTCGGAGGACCCCTGAAGCTTTCTTT. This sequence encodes CASSLRQGRRTPEAFF.

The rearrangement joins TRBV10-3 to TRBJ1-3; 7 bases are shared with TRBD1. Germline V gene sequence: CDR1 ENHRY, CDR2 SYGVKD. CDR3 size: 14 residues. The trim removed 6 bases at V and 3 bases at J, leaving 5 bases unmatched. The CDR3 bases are TGTGCCATCAGCCAGACAGGGTATGGAAACACCATATATTTT. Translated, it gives CAISQTGYGNTIYF.

The CDR3 is CASGFTRDRSYEQYF. The CDR3 region has the DNA TGTGCTAGTGGTTTCACCAGGGACAGATCCTACGAGCAGTACTTC. This chain links TRBV12-5 with TRBJ2-7, with 7 bases matching TRBD1. The V gene end was trimmed by 3 bases and the J gene end by 1 base; junction bases not matched to a gene: 6. Germline CDR1 reads LGHNT; CDR2 reads FRNRAP. The CDR3 runs to 15 residues.

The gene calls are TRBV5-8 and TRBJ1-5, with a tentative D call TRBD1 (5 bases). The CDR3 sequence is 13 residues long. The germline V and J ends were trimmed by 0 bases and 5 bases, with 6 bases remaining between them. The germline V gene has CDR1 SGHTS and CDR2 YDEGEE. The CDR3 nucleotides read TGTGCCAGCAGCTTGGGCAGGGATCAGCCCCAGCATTTT. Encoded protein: CASSLGRDQPQHF.

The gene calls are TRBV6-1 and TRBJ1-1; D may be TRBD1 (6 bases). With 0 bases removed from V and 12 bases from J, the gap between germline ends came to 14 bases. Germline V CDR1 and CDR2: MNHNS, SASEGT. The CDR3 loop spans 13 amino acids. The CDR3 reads CASSEAGGRWTFF. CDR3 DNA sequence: TGTGCCAGCAGTGAAGCCGGGGGGCGCTGGACTTTCTTT.

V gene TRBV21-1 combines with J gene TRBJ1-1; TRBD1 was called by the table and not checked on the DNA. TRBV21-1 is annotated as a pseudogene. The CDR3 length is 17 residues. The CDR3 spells CASSKEDRGKENTEAFF. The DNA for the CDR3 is TGTGCCAGCAGCAAAGAAGACAGGGGGAAGGAAAACACTGAAGCTTTCTTT.

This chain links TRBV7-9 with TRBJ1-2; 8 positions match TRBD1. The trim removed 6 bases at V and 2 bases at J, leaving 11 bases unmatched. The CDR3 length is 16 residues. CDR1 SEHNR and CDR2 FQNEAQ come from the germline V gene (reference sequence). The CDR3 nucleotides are TGTGCCAGCAGGTCAGTCGGACAGGGAAAGAACTATGGCTACACCTTC. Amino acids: CASRSVGQGKNYGYTF. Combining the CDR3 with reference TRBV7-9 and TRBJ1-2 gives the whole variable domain DTGVSQNPRHKITKRGQNVTFRCDPISEHNRLYWYRQTLGQGPEFLTYFQNEAQLEKSRLLSDRFSAERPKGSFSTLEIQRTEQGDSAMYLCASRSVGQGKNYGYTFGSGTRLTVV.